This entry describes one T cell receptor (beta chain). What it binds is unknown. This specimen belongs to a study of T-cell reconstitution after alpha-beta-depleted transplantation in children. Using unique molecular identifiers, the investigators prepared the TCRbeta library. TCRdb recomputed calls from the PCR reads with MiXCR, one row per CDR3 protein. The sample has around 700,000 distinct CDR3 sequences; roughly 13% are singletons. The CDR3 loop spans 14 amino acids. V was pared by 5 bases and J by 4 bases, with 8 bases of the junction left unmatched. Study observations and caveats: Some patients' high day-60 TCRbeta diversity was traced to surviving recipient T cells and thymic progenitors.

The V and J genes are TRBV12-3 or TRBV12-4 and TRBJ2-7, with 7 bases that match TRBD1. The sequence derives from a girl aged 2-10 years with congenital amegakaryocytic thrombocytopenia, due to receive a stem cell transplant. This specimen consisted of PBMCs, obtained before TCRalphabeta/CD19-depleted stem cell transplant. This chain's CDR3 is CASSGPEQGYEQYF. CDR3 nucleotides: TGTGCCAGCAGTGGGCCGGAACAGGGGTACGAGCAGTACTTC.